The 9 T cell receptor beta chains presented below share a single source sample, sequenced in a study of pediatric ulcerative colitis. Libraries were prepared by immunoSEQ multiplex PCR; TCRdb keeps only in-frame clonotypes and omits some of them. The table includes 13,000 to 15,000 clones, about nine tenths detected once. The sequenced sample was blood. The receptors here all came from a boy younger than 18 with moderate ulcerative colitis.

The chain employs TRBV7-9 and TRBJ2-5; tentatively, D is TRBD1 or TRBD2 (5 bases each). TRBJ2-7 explains the end of the DNA better; the J call may be wrong. This CDR3 contains 15 residues. Germline-derived CDR1 and CDR2 are SEHNR and FQNEAQ (reference sequence). CDR3 protein: CASSPNRGRTYEQYF. CDR3 DNA: TGTGCCAGCAGCCCAAACCGGGGCAGGACCTACGAGCAGTACTTC.

This sequence joins TRBV5-4 and TRBJ2-4, with 8 bases identical to TRBD2. Looked up from germline, CDR1 is SGHNT and CDR2 is YYREEE (reference sequence). The CDR3 has 15 residues. V shed 0 bases and J 4 bases; nucleotides not matched to a gene: 3. CDR3 DNA: TGTGCCAGCAGCTTGGCAGCGGGAGCGAAAAACATTCAGTACTTC. Amino acids: CASSLAAGAKNIQYF.

The chain employs TRBV2 and TRBJ1-4; D uncertain. V was trimmed by 4 bases and J by 8 bases, leaving 5 bases between them. Germline CDR1 is SNHLY and CDR2 is FYNNEI. The CDR3 contains 11 residues. The CDR3 loop is CASSGREKLFF. The DNA for the CDR3 is TGTGCCAGCAGTGGGCGCGAAAAACTGTTTTTT. Looking up the rest from reference TRBV2 and TRBJ1-4 gives the full variable domain: EPEVTQTPSHQVTQMGQEVILRCVPISNHLYFYWYRQILGQKVEFLVSFYNNEISEKSEIFDDQFSVERPDGSNFTLKIRSTKLEDSAMYFCASSGREKLFFGSGTQLSVL.

The chain has TRBV10-3 and TRBJ1-1; D unclear. Germline V lookup: CDR1 ENHRY, CDR2 SYGVKD. The CDR3 loop spans 13 amino acids. V was cut by 8 bases and J by 0 bases, with 10 bases left in between. CDR3 region: CAISTKVNTEAFF. DNA of the CDR3: TGTGCCATCTCGACTAAGGTGAACACTGAAGCTTTCTTT.

V is TRBV7-6 and J is TRBJ2-7, with D maybe TRBD1 (5 bases). Germline loops: CDR1 SGHVS, CDR2 FNYEAQ. Trimming took off 4 bases at V and 4 bases at J, with 8 bases between the two ends. The CDR3 runs 12 residues. The CDR3 DNA reads TGTGCCAGCAGCTCCTCAGGGTACGAGCAGTACTTC. Its protein is CASSSSGYEQYF. Supplemented by reference TRBV7-6 and TRBJ2-7, the full variable domain reads GAGVSQSPRYKVTKRGQDVALRCDPISGHVSLYWYRQALGQGPEFLTYFNYEAQQDKSGLPNDRFSAERPEGSISTLTIQRTEQRDSAMYRCASSSSGYEQYFGPGTRLTVT.

J is TRBJ1-1 and V is TRBV28, with a tentative D call TRBD1 (6 bases). The CDR3 consists of 13 residues. Germline CDR1 and CDR2: MDHEN and SYDVKM. V was cut by 5 bases and J by 1 base, with 8 bases left in between. This chain's CDR3 is CASSRTANTEAFF. The CDR3 nucleotides read TGTGCCAGCAGTCGGACAGCGAACACTGAAGCTTTCTTT.

The V call is TRBV11-3, the J call TRBJ2-1, with a tentative D call TRBD2 (5 bases). CDR1 is SGHNT, CDR2 YENEEA, per germline. Between the trimmed V and J ends, which lost 2 bases and 0 bases, there was a span of 11 bases. This CDR3 region has 16 residues. CDR3 residues: CASSLLASSSYNEQFF. The DNA of the CDR3 is TGTGCCAGCAGCTTACTTGCTAGCAGCTCCTACAATGAGCAGTTCTTC.

The V and J genes are TRBV30 and TRBJ2-6; 8 positions match TRBD1. With 1 base clipped from V and 0 bases from J, the junction kept 2 bases outside the gene matches. Germline V gene lookup returns CDR1 GTSNPN and CDR2 SVGIG (reference sequence). The CDR3 runs to 16 residues. The CDR3 here is CAWSDTGGSGANVLTF. The CDR3 nucleotides are TGTGCCTGGAGTGATACAGGGGGCTCTGGGGCCAACGTCCTGACTTTC.

V gene TRBV19 combines with J gene TRBJ2-7; unclear D gene. The V end was cut by 6 bases, the J end by 2 bases, with 11 bases between. The CDR3 totals 13 residues. Germline assignment: CDR1 LNHDA and CDR2 SQIVND (reference sequence). The CDR3 here is CASSQVSAYEQYF. The CDR3 coding sequence is TGTGCCAGTAGCCAGGTCTCTGCCTACGAGCAGTACTTC. Full variable domain (remainder filled in from reference TRBV19 and TRBJ2-7): DGGITQSPKYLFRKEGQNVTLSCEQNLNHDAMYWYRQDPGQGLRLIYYSQIVNDFQKGDIAEGYSVSREKKESFPLTVTSAQKNPTAFYLCASSQVSAYEQYFGPGTRLTVT.